These 15 T cell receptor beta chains came from one sample sequenced in a study of T cell responses to AZD1222 COVID-19 vaccine. Generated by immunoSEQ multiplex PCR, the TCRdb table keeps only in-frame clones and is missing some. The sample yields over 100,000 clones, 90% seen once. The material sequenced was peripheral blood, taken on day 0 of AZD1222 vaccination. These receptors were taken from an adult in good health.

The rearrangement uses TRBV3-1 (or the pseudogene TRBV3-2) and TRBJ2-3, with D tentatively TRBD2 (7 bases). CDR1 and CDR2 (germline): LGHDT, YNNKEL (reference sequence). V lost 6 bases, J lost 0 bases, and 16 bases lay in between. The CDR3 runs to 16 residues. CDR3 sequence: CASSPRGGVSTDTQYF. CDR3 nucleotide sequence: TGTGCCAGCAGTCCCCGCGGGGGCGTCAGCACAGATACGCAGTATTTT.

The chain joins TRBV7-9 to TRBJ2-7; no reliable D call. Germline assignment: CDR1 SEHNR and CDR2 FQNEAQ (reference sequence). V was shortened by 1 base and J by 6 bases, with 13 bases between the two germline ends. CDR3 length: 14 residues. The CDR3 DNA sequence: TGTGCCAGCAGCTTAGTACTGGAGCCAAGCGAGCAGTACTTC. Protein sequence: CASSLVLEPSEQYF.

The V call is TRBV5-6, the J call TRBJ2-7; tentative D call: TRBD2 (6 bases). The germline CDR1 and CDR2 sequences are SGHDT and YYEEEE. V was shortened by 4 bases and J by 5 bases, with 19 bases between the two germline ends. This CDR3 has 15 residues. CDR3 sequence (DNA): TGTGCCAGCAGCCCGGGGGTGTTAGGGTCCCACGAGCAGTACTTC. Translating gives CASSPGVLGSHEQYF.

The gene calls are TRBV12-5 and TRBJ2-5, with D unresolved. V was shortened by 5 bases and J by 2 bases, with 6 bases between the two germline ends. Germline V gene sequence: CDR1 LGHNT, CDR2 FRNRAP. The CDR3 has 12 residues. As DNA, the CDR3 is TGTGCTAGTGGTGATGTACAAGAGACCCAGTACTTC. This gives the protein CASGDVQETQYF.

V usage is TRBV24-1 and J usage is TRBJ2-2; 10 bases are shared with TRBD2. This CDR3 region has 16 residues. With V trimmed by 9 bases and J by 4 bases, 10 bases remained unmatched. The germline V gene encodes CDR1 KGHDR and CDR2 SFDVKD. CDR3 nucleotide sequence: TGTGCCACCGGGAGGAGCGGGGGGGCCTTCACCGGGGAGCTGTTTTTT. Protein product: CATGRSGGAFTGELFF.

This chain connects TRBV6-2 or TRBV6-3 to TRBJ2-3; no firm D call. The germline V and J ends were trimmed by 2 bases and 4 bases, with 4 bases remaining between them. The CDR3 runs 12 residues. Per the germline V gene, CDR1 is MNHEY and CDR2 is SVGEGT. DNA for the CDR3: TGTGCCAGCAGTTACAATCCAGATACGCAGTATTTT. Translated: CASSYNPDTQYF.

The chain joins TRBV9 to TRBJ1-2; D may be TRBD1 (5 bases). With 2 bases removed from V and 4 bases from J, the gap between germline ends came to 12 bases. This CDR3 contains 14 residues. Looked up from germline, CDR1 is SGDLS and CDR2 is YYNGEE. The CDR3 DNA is TGTGCCAGCAGCGTGGGGGGGATGTCCTATGGCTACACCTTC. Translating it yields CASSVGGMSYGYTF.

This sequence joins TRBV11-2 and TRBJ2-7; 8 bases agree with TRBD2. Unmatched junction bases numbered 1, after V lost 1 base and J lost 2 bases. From germline, CDR1 is SGHAT and CDR2 FQNNGV. CDR3 size: 14 residues. CDR3 DNA sequence: TGTGCCAGCAGCTTAGGTAGCGGGACCTACGAGCAGTACTTC. Translating gives CASSLGSGTYEQYF. The whole variable domain, remainder taken from reference TRBV11-2 and TRBJ2-7, is EAGVAQSPRYKIIEKRQSVAFWCNPISGHATLYWYQQILGQGPKLLIQFQNNGVVDDSQLPKDRFSAERLKGVDSTLKIQPAKLEDSAVYLCASSLGSGTYEQYFGPGTRLTVT.

The chain links TRBV24-1 to TRBJ2-3, with TRBD1 matching 9 bases. Looked up from germline, CDR1 is KGHDR and CDR2 is SFDVKD. With V trimmed by 0 bases and J by 6 bases, 3 bases remained unmatched. The length of the CDR3 is 15 residues. CDR3 sequence (DNA): TGTGCCACCAGTGATTTGCGGACAGGGGCCGATACGCAGTATTTT. This sequence encodes CATSDLRTGADTQYF.

Only one count was recorded for this clone. This chain links TRBV4-1 with TRBJ1-4; 7 positions agree with TRBD1. Germline V gene sequence: CDR1 MGHRA, CDR2 YSYEKL. CDR3 size: 13 residues. The J segment lost 11 bases and the V segment lost 2 bases, leaving 5 bases of the junction unmatched. CDR3 sequence reads: CASSQILQGKLFF. Written as DNA, the CDR3 is TGCGCCAGCAGCCAAATATTACAGGGGAAACTGTTTTTT.

The chain uses TRBV28 and TRBJ2-1, with 8 bases fitting TRBD2. V dropped 7 bases and J dropped 3; count of bases not matched to a gene: 11. The CDR3 spans 16 residues. CDR1 and CDR2 (germline): MDHEN, SYDVKM. CDR3 sequence reads: CASNAPGTRVYNEQFF. In DNA, the CDR3 is TGTGCCAGCAACGCCCCCGGGACTAGAGTCTACAATGAGCAGTTCTTC.

The chain recombines TRBV16 with TRBJ1-6; no clear D gene. This CDR3 region has 14 residues. The germline V gene has CDR1 KGHSY and CDR2 FQNENV. V shed 3 bases and J shed 8 bases, with 11 bases lying between them. The CDR3 DNA follows: TGTGCCAGCAGCCACACAGAAGGGTATTCACCCCTCCACTTT. Translation: CASSHTEGYSPLHF. Together with reference TRBV16 and TRBJ1-6, the CDR3 gives the full variable domain: GEEVAQTPKHLVRGEGQKAKLYCAPIKGHSYVFWYQQVLKNEFKFLISFQNENVFDETGMPKERFSAKCLPNSPCSLEIQATKLEDSAVYFCASSHTEGYSPLHFGNGTRLTVT.

The gene calls are TRBV10-3 and TRBJ2-7, with a tentative D call TRBD2 (7 bases). Trimming removed 5 bases at V and 5 bases at J, with 13 bases between. The CDR3 is 13 residues long. Germline-derived CDR1 and CDR2 are ENHRY and SYGVKD. The CDR3 sequence: CAISRGGGHEQYF. CDR3 bases: TGTGCCATCAGTCGAGGGGGGGGCCACGAGCAGTACTTC.

V and J are TRBV5-8 and TRBJ1-2; 8 positions match TRBD1. This CDR3 has 13 amino acids. Germline trimming cut 3 bases from V and 4 bases from J; bases unmatched to any gene: 2. The germline CDR1 and CDR2 sequences are SGHTS and YDEGEE. This CDR3 is CASSSGQGYGYTF. Written as DNA, the CDR3 is TGTGCCAGCAGCTCTGGACAGGGCTATGGCTACACCTTC.

The rearrangement joins TRBV7-9 to TRBJ2-3; D perhaps matches TRBD1 (6 bases). The CDR3 totals 17 residues. Germline V gene sequence: CDR1 SEHNR, CDR2 FQNEAQ (reference sequence). Trimming took 4 bases from V and 4 from J, leaving 21 bases between them. Here the CDR3 reads CASSSTDTGFDADTQYF. In nucleotides, the CDR3 is TGTGCCAGCAGCTCCACTGACACAGGGTTCGACGCAGATACGCAGTATTTT.